Following are 20 T cell receptor beta chains from one sample sequenced in a study of glioma-infiltrating T cells after dendritic cell vaccination. The method was immunoSEQ multiplex PCR; TCRdb's version includes in-frame clones alone and lacks a portion of them. The sample has fewer than 85,000 clones, roughly 84% seen once. Noted time point: after dendritic cell vaccination, including at tumor progression/relapse. The material was blood, obtained after dendritic cell vaccination. These receptors were obtained from a human donor with glioblastoma.

The chain has TRBV5-4 and TRBJ1-1; D ambiguous. Trimming shortened V by 6 bases and J by 5 bases, and 14 bases separated the two germline ends. The germline gives CDR1 SGHNT, CDR2 YYREEE (reference sequence). The CDR3 sequence is 13 residues long. The CDR3 DNA reads as TGTGCCAGCAACTTCGCAGGTAGGACTGAAGCTTTCTTT. Encoded protein: CASNFAGRTEAFF.

The chain joins TRBV5-1 to TRBJ1-1; TRBD1 is a possible D gene (6 bases). V gave up 0 bases and J gave up 3 bases, with 15 bases separating them. Germline loops: CDR1 SGHRS, CDR2 YFSETQ. This CDR3 has 16 residues. CDR3 bases: TGCGCCAGCAGCTTGGCCTGGATGAAGGGGGACACTGAAGCTTTCTTT. This codes for CASSLAWMKGDTEAFF.

This clone was found a few times. This rearrangement joins TRBV19 to TRBJ1-1, with D tentatively TRBD1 (6 bases). Trimming pared 3 bases from V and 11 bases from J, leaving 16 bases between. The V gene's germline CDR1 is LNHDA and CDR2 SQIVND (reference sequence). This CDR3 is 13 amino acids long. The CDR3 coding sequence is TGTGCCAGTAGTATGAGGCAGGGGAGCGAGGCTTTCTTT. It is translated as CASSMRQGSEAFF.

The chain links TRBV2 to TRBJ2-2, with D maybe TRBD2 (5 bases). Trimming cost V 8 bases and J 0 bases, with 7 bases left between them. Germline CDR1 reads SNHLY; CDR2 reads FYNNEI. This CDR3 contains 13 residues. CDR3 DNA sequence: TGTGCCAGCGGACTGCCGAACACCGGGGAGCTGTTTTTT. Translation gives CASGLPNTGELFF.

The rearrangement joins TRBV5-1 to TRBJ1-2, with D possibly TRBD1 on 6 matching bases. V lost 4 bases to trimming and J lost 8 bases, with 21 bases between them. The germline gives CDR1 SGHRS, CDR2 YFSETQ. This CDR3 spans 15 amino acids. CDR3 amino acids: CASSPTLTPGDGYTF. The CDR3 bases are TGCGCCAGCAGCCCTACCCTTACCCCAGGGGACGGCTACACCTTC.

The rearrangement uses TRBV7-6 and TRBJ2-7; 10 bases map to TRBD1. CDR1 and CDR2 from the germline V gene are SGHVS and FNYEAQ. Germline trimming cut 2 bases from V and 3 bases from J; bases unmatched to any gene: 4. This CDR3 has 15 residues. CDR3 in DNA: TGTGCCAGCAGCTTAAGACAGGGGGCTTTCTACGAGCAGTACTTC. Encoded protein: CASSLRQGAFYEQYF. The full variable domain, in which reference TRBV7-6 and TRBJ2-7 provide the parts outside the CDR3, is GAGVSQSPRYKVTKRGQDVALRCDPISGHVSLYWYRQALGQGPEFLTYFNYEAQQDKSGLPNDRFSAERPEGSISTLTIQRTEQRDSAMYRCASSLRQGAFYEQYFGPGTRLTVT.

This chain uses TRBV6-5 with TRBJ2-7, with 8 positions matching TRBD1. There are 15 residues in the CDR3. The V and J ends lost 7 bases and 3 bases, in that order; junction bases with no gene match: 11. Germline V CDR1 and CDR2: MNHEY, SVGAGI. The CDR3 DNA is TGTGCCAGCAACCCCCGAGGACAGGGTAACTACGAGCAGTACTTC. It is translated as CASNPRGQGNYEQYF.

The chain has TRBV4-1 and TRBJ2-5; D possibly corresponds to TRBD1 (6 bases). CDR1 MGHRA and CDR2 YSYEKL come from the germline V gene. V was trimmed by 4 bases and J by 5 bases, leaving 20 bases between them. CDR3 size: 16 residues. This CDR3 reads CASSREIGTPRETQYF. Here the CDR3 DNA reads TGCGCCAGCAGCCGCGAGATTGGGACACCAAGGGAGACCCAGTACTTC.

This clone turned up a few times. V gene TRBV6-5 combines with J gene TRBJ2-7; 8 positions match TRBD1. The CDR3 contains 14 residues. The junction had 8 bases not matched to a gene; V was cut back by 5 bases and J by 5 bases. Germline values: CDR1 MNHEY, CDR2 SVGAGI. The CDR3 coding sequence is TGTGCCAGCAGTGAGAGGACAGGGTTCCACGAGCAGTACTTC. Translation gives CASSERTGFHEQYF.

J is TRBJ2-5 and V is TRBV19; TRBD1 aligns across 10 bases. With V trimmed by 5 bases and J by 4 bases, 4 bases remained unmatched. This CDR3 region has 14 residues. Looked up from germline, CDR1 is LNHDA and CDR2 is SQIVND (reference sequence). CDR3 protein: CASSSRTGGETQYF. In DNA form, the CDR3 reads TGTGCCAGTAGTTCCAGGACAGGGGGAGAGACCCAGTACTTC.

This chain joins TRBV7-7 and TRBJ2-5; TRBD1 aligns across 7 bases. Germline V gene lookup returns CDR1 SSHAT and CDR2 FNYEAQ (reference sequence). J was trimmed by 5 bases and V by 6 bases; bases with no gene match: 6. The CDR3 extends over 13 amino acids. The CDR3 coding sequence is TGTGCCAGCAGTACCGGGACAGTTGAGACCCAGTACTTC. Translation: CASSTGTVETQYF. Full variable domain (remainder filled in from reference TRBV7-7 and TRBJ2-5): GAGVSQSPRYKVTKRGQDVTLRCDPISSHATLYWYQQALGQGPEFLTYFNYEAQPDKSGLPSDRFSAERPEGSISTLTIQRTEQRDSAMYRCASSTGTVETQYFGPGTRLLVL.

This sequence joins TRBV23-1 and TRBJ1-5; perhaps TRBD1 as D (5 bases). TRBV23-1 is known as an ORF, though its function is uncertain. V dropped 10 bases and J dropped 4 bases, with 23 bases sitting between them. CDR3 size: 16 residues. The CDR3 nucleotides read TGCGCCATCAGGATGACGGAGGGGATTGAGAATCAGCCCCAGCATTTT. This sequence encodes CAIRMTEGIENQPQHF.

The chain has TRBV27 and TRBJ2-7, with 7 bases fitting TRBD1. V lost 5 bases to trimming and J lost 5 bases; unmatched junction nucleotides: 6. The germline V gene has CDR1 MNHEY and CDR2 SMNVEV (reference sequence). This CDR3 has 13 residues. The CDR3 sequence: CASSPDRVHEQYF. In DNA form, the CDR3 reads TGTGCCAGCAGTCCAGACAGGGTCCACGAGCAGTACTTC.

The chain has TRBV5-1 and TRBJ2-1; 10 bases align to TRBD2. With 2 bases clipped from V and 12 bases from J, the junction kept 14 bases outside the gene matches. This CDR3 contains 16 residues. From germline, CDR1 is SGHRS and CDR2 YFSETQ. The CDR3 loop reads CASSLNPPELAGRQFF. CDR3 nucleotides: TGCGCCAGCAGCTTAAACCCCCCCGAACTAGCGGGAAGGCAGTTCTTC.

This clone was counted a single time. This sequence joins TRBV30 and TRBJ1-1; D unclear. This CDR3 comprises 10 residues. Germline lookup yields CDR1 GTSNPN and CDR2 SVGIG (reference sequence). The ends were cut back, 8 bases at V and 2 bases at J, with 6 bases in the middle. In DNA form, the CDR3 reads TGTGCCACAGTTAACACTGAAGCTTTCTTT. Translated, it gives CATVNTEAFF.

The chain is built from TRBV9 and TRBJ2-7; D ambiguous. This CDR3 contains 12 residues. Trimming removed 0 bases at V and 6 bases at J, with 7 bases between. The germline gives CDR1 SGDLS, CDR2 YYNGEE. CDR3 sequence reads: CASSVDLGEQYF. The DNA of the CDR3 is TGTGCCAGCAGCGTAGATCTAGGCGAGCAGTACTTC.

In this sample, this clone turned up once. The gene calls are TRBV10-2 and TRBJ1-6; the D gene is possibly TRBD1 (5 bases). Trimming left V 11 bases short and J 4 bases short, with 12 bases between. Germline V gene sequence: CDR1 WSHSY, CDR2 SAAADI. The CDR3 is 13 amino acids. CDR3: CAGGGGYNSPLHF. In DNA, the CDR3 is TGCGCCGGCGGGGGGGGATATAATTCACCCCTCCACTTT.

Here the CDR3 reads CAIRPNSAYEQYF. The CDR3 coding sequence is TGTGCCATCAGACCCAATTCGGCCTACGAGCAGTACTTC. The chain employs TRBV10-3 and TRBJ2-7; no clear D. CDR3 length: 13 amino acids. V was clipped by 6 bases and J by 2 bases, with 11 bases between them. The germline V gene encodes CDR1 ENHRY and CDR2 SYGVKD.

This chain uses TRBV18 with TRBJ2-7; D perhaps matches TRBD1 (6 bases). CDR1 is KGHSH and CDR2 is LQKENI in the germline V gene. Deletions cut 1 base from V and 4 bases from J, with 11 bases between. This CDR3 contains 14 residues. This CDR3 is CASSPLGARYEQYF. In nucleotides, the CDR3 is TGTGCCAGCTCACCACTGGGGGCGCGATACGAGCAGTACTTC.

The chain recombines TRBV7-2 with TRBJ2-7; D possibly corresponds to TRBD1 (5 bases). V was shortened by 2 bases and J by 5 bases, with 10 bases between the two germline ends. The CDR3 is 13 residues long. Germline V gene lookup returns CDR1 SGHTA and CDR2 FQGNSA. The CDR3 nucleotides are TGTGCCAGCAGCTTACAGGGCCTCCACGAGCAGTACTTC. This translates into CASSLQGLHEQYF.